The 20 T cell receptor beta chains in this list originate from one sample, sequenced in a study of vaccination effects on CD4 cells after COVID-19 (dated by TCRdb to 2022 to 2024). These receptors have no known antigen. Preparation of the library involved the immunoSEQ multiplex PCR assay. The immuneACCESS repertoire file appears here via TCRdb, limited to in-frame rearrangements. These files lack a portion of the clones; in checked studies, under half of the deficit traces to unresolved V genes, and the cause of the others is not known. The sample contains about 73,000 clones, under 80% of them found a single time. Roughly a tenth of the sample comes from the top ten. In the ViraFEST assay, PBMC were stimulated with viral peptide pools, and antigen-specific CD4+ T cell clonotypes were then identified by expansion using TCR sequencing. After around 10 days of culture, CD4+ T cells were isolated with the EasySep CD4+ T cell isolation kit. Healthy vaccine recipients had no prior SARS-CoV-2 infection, confirmed by negative nucleocapsid antibodies before and after vaccination.

The sequencing used CD4+ T cells from PBMCs cultured with SARS-CoV-2 spike peptides, collected before COVID-19 vaccination. The sample's cell subset or site label, in plain terms: SARS-CoV-2 spike overlapping peptide pool stimulation. The source is a human donor who received a COVID-19 vaccine.

This clone was recorded a few times. The genes are TRBV6-2 or TRBV6-3 and TRBJ2-7; D remains unclear. CDR1 and CDR2 (germline): MNHEY, SVGEGT. The V end lost 6 bases, the J end lost 0 bases, and 21 bases lay between the germline ends. This CDR3 has 17 amino acids. CDR3 bases: TGTGCCAGCAGCTCGACAAAGGCAACCACCCTCTCCTACGAGCAGTACGTC. The encoded protein is CASSSTKATTLSYEQYV.

V usage is TRBV28 and J usage is TRBJ1-5, with D unresolved. Trimming took off 6 bases at V and 1 base at J, with 4 bases between the two ends. The CDR3 sequence is 12 residues long. Germline V gene sequence: CDR1 MDHEN, CDR2 SYDVKM. CDR3 nucleotide sequence: TGTGCCAGCAGGTTAAGCAATCAGCCCCAGCATTTT. Translated: CASRLSNQPQHF.

The chain employs TRBV7-7 and TRBJ2-3, with a possible D match to TRBD2 (7 bases). Deletions cut 5 bases from V and 2 bases from J, with 17 bases between. Per the germline V gene, CDR1 is SSHAT and CDR2 is FNYEAQ (reference sequence). This CDR3 is 16 amino acids long. The CDR3 reads CASSPIQAGATDTQYF. The CDR3 DNA follows: TGTGCCAGCAGCCCGATTCAGGCGGGGGCCACAGATACGCAGTATTTT.

This clone was recorded only once. The chain couples TRBV30 to TRBJ2-2, with a possible D match to TRBD2 (6 bases). The length of the CDR3 is 17 residues. V was shortened by 3 bases and J by 3 bases, with 20 bases between the two germline ends. The V gene's germline CDR1 is GTSNPN and CDR2 SVGIG (reference sequence). The DNA of the CDR3 is TGTGCCTGGAGGAAGTCCCCCGCGGGGCGGGACACCGGGGAGCTGTTTTTT. Translated, it gives CAWRKSPAGRDTGELFF.

The rearrangement links TRBV3-1 (or the pseudogene TRBV3-2) to TRBJ1-5; the match to TRBD1 covers 7 bases. This CDR3 has 15 residues. Per the germline V gene, CDR1 is LGHDT and CDR2 is YNNKEL (reference sequence). After removal of 1 base from V and 4 bases from J, the junction contained 4 bases not matched to a gene. This chain's CDR3 is CASSQAPGGNQPQHF. The DNA for the CDR3 is TGTGCCAGCAGCCAAGCCCCAGGGGGAAATCAGCCCCAGCATTTT.

The V gene is TRBV6-5, the J gene TRBJ2-2; 10 bases map to TRBD1. In germline, CDR1 is MNHEY, CDR2 SVGAGI. The CDR3 has 16 residues. V was pared by 2 bases and J by 6 bases, with 6 bases of the junction left unmatched. This CDR3 reads CASSYHRDRGSGELFF. CDR3 nucleotide sequence: TGTGCCAGCAGTTACCACCGGGACAGGGGATCCGGGGAGCTGTTTTTT.

The rearrangement links TRBV27 to TRBJ1-2; 9 nucleotides match TRBD1. The CDR3 totals 15 residues. Germline V gene sequence: CDR1 MNHEY, CDR2 SMNVEV (reference sequence). The V segment lost 3 bases and the J segment 8 bases; nucleotides outside the gene matches: 10. As DNA, the CDR3 is TGTGCCAGCAGTTTCCGGGACAGGGCCCGGGGAGGCTACACCTTC. Amino acids: CASSFRDRARGGYTF.

This clone was counted a single time. The J gene is TRBJ1-3, the V gene TRBV7-6, with 7 bases aligning to TRBD1. Germline-derived CDR1 and CDR2 are SGHVS and FNYEAQ. The CDR3 consists of 17 residues. Trimming took 1 base from V and 0 from J; bases not matched to a gene: 6. The CDR3 sequence: CASSLETGTASGNTIYF. The DNA of the CDR3 is TGTGCCAGCAGCTTAGAGACAGGGACAGCCTCTGGAAACACCATATATTTT.

V gene TRBV7-8 combines with J gene TRBJ2-2, with a possible D match to TRBD1 (6 bases). The V end lost 1 base, the J end lost 1 base, and 13 bases lay between the germline ends. The CDR3 length is 17 residues. The germline gives CDR1 SGHVS, CDR2 FQNEAQ. DNA for the CDR3: TGTGCCAGCAGCTTAGTGGCAGGGGCATTGAACACCGGGGAGCTGTTTTTT. It specifies CASSLVAGALNTGELFF.

This rearrangement joins TRBV3-1 (or the pseudogene TRBV3-2) to TRBJ1-3; weak D call: TRBD1 (5 bases). The CDR3 length is 16 residues. The germline V and J ends were trimmed by 6 bases and 1 base, with 16 bases remaining between them. In germline, CDR1 is LGHDT, CDR2 YNNKEL (reference sequence). The CDR3 DNA sequence: TGTGCCAGCAGGGGGCAGGCAGGGAGATCTGGAAACACCATATATTTT. Translating it yields CASRGQAGRSGNTIYF.

This clone came up a few times. This same CDR3 is encoded by further DNA sequences in the sample. The J gene is TRBJ2-2, the V gene TRBV3-1 (or the pseudogene TRBV3-2); D call uncertain. This CDR3 contains 12 residues. Germline V gives CDR1 LGHDT, CDR2 YNNKEL (reference sequence). Trimming removed 4 bases at V and 4 bases at J, with 4 bases between. The CDR3 reads CASSPSTGELFF. In DNA, the CDR3 is TGTGCCAGCAGCCCCTCCACCGGGGAGCTGTTTTTT.

The chain uses TRBV2 and TRBJ1-3; 7 bases align to TRBD1. J lost 2 bases, V lost 6 bases, and 4 bases had no gene match. This CDR3 is 14 amino acids long. Germline CDR1 SNHLY, CDR2 FYNNEI. The CDR3 here is CASSETGTGNTIYF. DNA for the CDR3: TGTGCCAGCAGCGAGACAGGGACTGGAAACACCATATATTTT.

The table lists this clone with a few counts. V usage is TRBV7-2 and J usage is TRBJ1-1; D is unresolved. The CDR3 is made up of 14 amino acids. The germline V and J ends were trimmed by 0 bases and 4 bases, with 9 bases remaining between them. From germline, CDR1 is SGHTA and CDR2 FQGNSA. The DNA for the CDR3 is TGTGCCAGCAGCTTAGCAGCAGGATCCACTGAAGCTTTCTTT. It encodes CASSLAAGSTEAFF.

The chain carries TRBV5-4 and TRBJ2-2, with D hard to call. The germline V gene has CDR1 SGHNT and CDR2 YYREEE (reference sequence). The CDR3 runs to 12 residues. The V and J ends lost 3 bases and 8 bases respectively, with 8 bases between them. The CDR3 spells CASSSSRGELFF. The CDR3 DNA reads as TGTGCCAGCAGCTCGTCCCGGGGGGAGCTGTTTTTT.

This clone was detected many times. The chain carries TRBV11-2 and TRBJ1-1; 10 bases agree with TRBD1. CDR3 length: 15 amino acids. The V segment lost 4 bases and the J segment 4 bases; nucleotides outside the gene matches: 6. Germline lookup yields CDR1 SGHAT and CDR2 FQNNGV. CDR3 protein: CASSSRQGAGTEAFF. CDR3 bases: TGTGCCAGCAGCTCCCGACAGGGGGCTGGCACTGAAGCTTTCTTT.

V is TRBV13 and J is TRBJ2-3; 11 bases agree with TRBD2. Germline V lookup: CDR1 PRHDT, CDR2 FYEKMQ (reference sequence). Trimming removed 2 bases from V and 5 bases from J; junction bases left unmatched: 6. CDR3 length: 16 amino acids. Here the CDR3 DNA reads TGTGCCAGCAGCTTACTTACTAGCGGGGGTCTAGATACGCAGTATTTT. Amino acids: CASSLLTSGGLDTQYF.

The chain is built from TRBV3-1 (or the pseudogene TRBV3-2) and TRBJ1-6; tentative D call: TRBD1 (5 bases). Per germline, CDR1 LGHDT and CDR2 YNNKEL (reference sequence). The V and J ends lost 1 base and 7 bases respectively, with 8 bases between them. The CDR3 contains 14 residues. CDR3 protein: CASSQVEGNSPLHF. CDR3 bases: TGTGCCAGCAGCCAAGTTGAGGGGAATTCACCCCTCCACTTT.

This chain links TRBV3-1 (or the pseudogene TRBV3-2) with TRBJ1-1; D not certain. The length of the CDR3 is 14 residues. With 3 bases removed from V and 2 bases from J, the gap between germline ends came to 10 bases. The germline CDR1 and CDR2 sequences are LGHDT and YNNKEL (reference sequence). The CDR3 sequence: CASSQANLNTEAFF. The DNA of the CDR3 is TGTGCCAGCAGCCAGGCCAACCTTAACACTGAAGCTTTCTTT.

The J gene is TRBJ2-3, the V gene TRBV3-1 (or the pseudogene TRBV3-2); D possibly corresponds to TRBD1 (6 bases). The CDR3 length is 15 residues. Germline assignment: CDR1 LGHDT and CDR2 YNNKEL (reference sequence). The V gene lost 4 bases and the J gene lost 4 bases, with 15 bases spanning the gap. As DNA, the CDR3 is TGTGCCAGCAGCCCGATCCAGGGGTTGGCAGATACGCAGTATTTT. It specifies CASSPIQGLADTQYF.

The chain is built from TRBV9 and TRBJ2-2; D is uncertain. With 4 bases removed from V and 3 bases from J, the gap between germline ends came to 13 bases. The germline gives CDR1 SGDLS, CDR2 YYNGEE. CDR3 length: 15 amino acids. CDR3 coding DNA: TGTGCCAGCAGCCCCCACCGAAGGGACACCGGGGAGCTGTTTTTT. Amino acids: CASSPHRRDTGELFF.